The 26 T cell receptor delta chains below were found in one sample sequenced in a study of gamma-delta T cells after stem cell transplantation. TCRdb called clones from the RT-PCR reads again using CATT. The data contain around 12,000 delta-chain clones, approximately 40% of them singletons. Sequenced: gamma-delta T cells. All receptors come from a human donor. It is not recorded whose cells these are; they may come from a transplant donor.

The gene calls are TRDV1 and TRDJ1; a weak D match, TRDD2 (6 bases). The CDR3 runs to 17 residues. Deletions cut 4 bases from V and 0 bases from J, with 18 bases between. Germline CDR1 reads TSWWSYY; CDR2 reads QGS. The CDR3 sequence: CALGVAFRQEYTDKLIF. The DNA for the CDR3 is TGTGCTCTTGGGGTCGCCTTCCGACAGGAGTACACCGATAAACTCATCTTT.

The chain joins TRDV3 to TRDJ1; 7 nucleotides agree with TRDD3. The CDR3 covers 17 residues. V lost 2 bases to trimming and J lost 2 bases; unmatched junction nucleotides: 17. CDR1 TVYSNPD and CDR2 GDNSRS come from the germline V gene (reference sequence). CDR3 region: CAFWVLDTSPWTDKLIF. CDR3 DNA: TGTGCCTTTTGGGTTCTGGATACGTCCCCGTGGACCGATAAACTCATCTTT.

As regards this clone: The junction differs from germline at one of its ends, possibly a read error. The genes are TRDV3 and TRDJ1; 10 nucleotides line up with TRDD3. Per germline, CDR1 TVYSNPD and CDR2 GDNSRS (reference sequence). The CDR3 has 15 residues. The CDR3 reads CAFKGGYACADTLIF. In DNA, the CDR3 is TGTGCCTTTAAAGGGGGATACGCTTGCGCCGATACACTCATCTTT.

On this clone itself: TCRdb attributes to this sequence the protein of a much larger clone, which differs from the DNA translation at residue 13; a read error is likely, and the protein displayed is translated from the DNA. The sample has other DNA sequences that encode this CDR3 too. DNA of the CDR3: TGTGCCTGTGACATACTGGGGGATACGCTGACAGCAAAACTCTTCTTT. Encoded protein: CACDILGDTLTAKLFF. The V call is TRDV2, the J call TRDJ2, with 13 positions matching TRDD3. Germline V gives CDR1 GEAIGNYY, CDR2 EKD. There are 16 residues in the CDR3.

The V and J genes are TRDV3 and TRDJ1; TRDD3 aligns across 8 bases. J lost 0 bases, V lost 0 bases, and 21 bases had no gene match. CDR1 and CDR2 from the germline V gene are TVYSNPD and GDNSRS (reference sequence). This CDR3 region has 20 residues. The CDR3: CAFSCLRRLGASYNTDKLIF. CDR3 in DNA: TGTGCCTTTAGCTGCCTACGGAGACTGGGGGCCTCCTATAACACCGATAAACTCATCTTT. The variable domain in full, with the rest retrieved from reference TRDV3 and TRDJ1, is CDKVTQSSPDQTVASGSEVVLLCTYDTVYSNPDLFWYRIRPDYSFQFVFYGDNSRSEGADFTQGRFSVKHILTQKAFHLVISPVRTEDSATYYCAFSCLRRLGASYNTDKLIFGKGTRVTVEP.

V and J are TRDV1 and TRDJ1; 11 bases are shared with TRDD3. From germline, CDR1 is TSWWSYY and CDR2 QGS. V lost 5 bases, J lost 7 bases, and 15 bases stayed unmatched. CDR3 length: 17 residues. CDR3: CALGSSFLLGDKGKLIF. The CDR3 nucleotides read TGTGCTCTTGGGTCCTCCTTCCTACTGGGGGATAAGGGTAAACTCATCTTT.

The chain links TRDV2 to TRDJ2; D not certain. CDR1 and CDR2 (germline): GEAIGNYY, EKD. V gave up 5 bases and J gave up 6 bases, with 15 bases separating them. This CDR3 comprises 14 residues. Here the CDR3 DNA reads TGTGCCTGTGGAATGGGCTATATGCCAGCACAACTCTTCTTT. It yields the protein CACGMGYMPAQLFF.

As for this clone: The same CDR3 arises from other DNA sequences in this sample as well. The chain links TRDV1 to TRDJ1; D gene ambiguous. CDR3 size: 19 residues. With 2 bases removed from V and 0 bases from J, the gap between germline ends came to 22 bases. The germline gives CDR1 TSWWSYY, CDR2 QGS. The CDR3 protein is CALGEDAGGSLTYTDKLIF. As DNA, the CDR3 is TGTGCTCTTGGGGAAGACGCTGGTGGATCCTTGACGTACACCGATAAACTCATCTTT.

Only a few counts were recorded for this clone. The chain links TRDV1 to TRDJ1, with TRDD3 identical over 7 bases. Germline V gene data show CDR1 as TSWWSYY and CDR2 as QGS. With 4 bases clipped from V and 0 bases from J, the junction kept 5 bases outside the gene matches. This CDR3 spans 15 amino acids. Written as DNA, the CDR3 is TGTGCTCTTGGGGCCCAGGGGGATTACACCGATAAACTCATCTTT. The encoded protein is CALGAQGDYTDKLIF.

This clone was seen a few times. The chain links TRDV1 to TRDJ1; TRDD3 matches 9 bases. The germline V gene has CDR1 TSWWSYY and CDR2 QGS. V lost 3 bases and J lost 4; bases outside the gene matches: 18. The CDR3 consists of 19 residues. CDR3 loop: CALGDGPSSVLGDRDKLIF. CDR3 sequence (DNA): TGTGCTCTTGGGGACGGGCCTTCCTCTGTACTGGGGGACCGCGATAAACTCATCTTT.

This clone was picked up a small number of times. Sequence at one end of the junction differs from germline and may be a read error. This sample also contains other DNA sequences that code for the same CDR3. The chain links TRDV1 to TRDJ1; 9 nucleotides agree with TRDD3. The CDR3 covers 20 residues. Germline V gene lookup returns CDR1 TSWWSYY and CDR2 QGS. The CDR3 region has the DNA TGTGCTCTTGGGGAACCAACTTACTTATTGGGGGATAGGGGCACCGATAAGCTCATCTTT. It codes for CALGEPTYLLGDRGTDKLIF.

This clone appeared a few times. This same CDR3 is encoded by further DNA sequences in the sample. The V gene is TRDV2, the J gene TRDJ3, with 13 bases that match TRDD3. Germline trimming cut 3 bases from V and 0 bases from J; bases unmatched to any gene: 10. The CDR3 contains 21 residues. In germline, CDR1 is GEAIGNYY, CDR2 EKD. DNA of the CDR3: TGTGCCTGTGACCCCGTACTGGGGGATACGGCCAGCTCCTGGGACACCCGACAGATGTTTTTC. Encoded protein: CACDPVLGDTASSWDTRQMFF.

Relative to its sample, this clone is medium-sized. The chain couples TRDV2 to TRDJ1; weak D call: TRDD3 (6 bases). This CDR3 comprises 14 residues. Germline lookup yields CDR1 GEAIGNYY and CDR2 EKD. Deletions cut 0 bases from V and 1 base from J, with 8 bases between. CDR3 coding DNA: TGTGCCTGTGACACCTGGGGGGTCACCGATAAACTCATCTTT. Translation: CACDTWGVTDKLIF.

For this clone: An end of the junction differs from the germline gene, which may be a read error. The genes are TRDV1 and TRDJ1; tentatively, D is TRDD3 (5 bases). CDR3 length: 18 amino acids. The germline gives CDR1 TSWWSYY, CDR2 QGS. The CDR3 spells CALGEPPYLRVFTDQLIF. Here the CDR3 DNA reads TGTGCTCTCGGGGAACCCCCCTATCTTCGCGTCTTCACCGATCAACTCATCTTT.

This clone was recorded a few times. The chain carries TRDV2 and TRDJ1; D is perhaps TRDD3 (6 bases). The germline V gene encodes CDR1 GEAIGNYY and CDR2 EKD. The V and J ends lost 0 bases and 0 bases respectively, with 16 bases between them. The CDR3 runs 17 residues. In DNA, the CDR3 is TGTGCCTGTGACACCGAGGGGGGGGGGGAGTACACCGATAAACTCATCTTT. Its translation: CACDTEGGGEYTDKLIF.

In this sample, this clone is medium-sized. This chain uses TRDV2 with TRDJ3; 7 nucleotides match TRDD3. The CDR3 runs 20 residues. Unmatched junction bases numbered 10, after V lost 0 bases and J lost 0 bases. Germline CDR1 GEAIGNYY, CDR2 EKD. CDR3 coding DNA: TGTGCCTGTGACACCGGAGGCTGGGGGTTGAGCTCCTGGGACACCCGACAGATGTTTTTC. The encoded protein is CACDTGGWGLSSWDTRQMFF.

The chain couples TRDV1 to TRDJ1, with TRDD3 as a possible D gene (6 bases). Germline lookup yields CDR1 TSWWSYY and CDR2 QGS. The CDR3 loop spans 17 amino acids. V shed 3 bases and J shed 0 bases, with 17 bases lying between them. The CDR3 sequence: CALGDYLVLGNTDKLIF. DNA of the CDR3: TGTGCTCTTGGGGATTACCTTGTACTGGGAAACACCGATAAACTCATCTTT.

This chain joins TRDV1 and TRDJ1; TRDD3 aligns across 9 bases. Germline V gene lookup returns CDR1 TSWWSYY and CDR2 QGS. V lost 0 bases to trimming and J lost 0 bases; unmatched junction nucleotides: 11. This CDR3 contains 19 residues. The CDR3 DNA sequence: TGTGCTCTTGGGGAACTCACAAGCTGGGGGATGGCTTACACCGATAAACTCATCTTT. This encodes CALGELTSWGMAYTDKLIF.

The chain uses TRDV1 and TRDJ1, with D possibly matching TRDD2 (5 bases). The CDR3 extends over 18 amino acids. Trimming shortened V by 1 base and J by 1 base, and 19 bases separated the two germline ends. CDR1 is TSWWSYY, CDR2 QGS, per germline. In DNA, the CDR3 is TGTGCTCTTGGGGAACCCTACCTACAGGGACCTAGCACCGATAAACTCATCTTT. Its translation is CALGEPYLQGPSTDKLIF.

The chain is built from TRDV3 and TRDJ1; D is unresolved. The germline V and J ends were trimmed by 1 base and 3 bases, with 24 bases remaining between them. The CDR3 length is 17 residues. Germline CDR1 TVYSNPD, CDR2 GDNSRS (reference sequence). The CDR3 DNA reads as TGTGCCTTTAAGTTGGTTCTTGGACTCCTGATTGCCGATAAACTCATCTTT. This encodes CAFKLVLGLLIADKLIF.

The chain links TRDV2 to TRDJ3; possibly TRDD3 for D (5 bases). V was clipped by 4 bases and J by 19 bases, with 28 bases between them. The CDR3 is made up of 16 amino acids. Per the germline V gene, CDR1 is GEAIGNYY and CDR2 is EKD. The CDR3 loop reads CACELNSSWDTLHMFF. The DNA for the CDR3 is TGTGCCTGTGAACTTAACAGCTCCTGGGACACCCTCCATATGTTTTTC.

The V and J genes are TRDV1 and TRDJ2; unclear D gene. CDR1 and CDR2 (germline): TSWWSYY, QGS. Trimming took 11 bases from V and 12 from J, leaving 28 bases between them. There are 15 residues in the CDR3. As DNA, the CDR3 is TGTGCTAGTGGGTGGAGGACTCTGCACACGCGGAAACTCTTCTTT. Residues: CASGWRTLHTRKLFF.

The chain joins TRDV1 to TRDJ1; D possibly corresponds to TRDD2 (9 bases). CDR3 length equals 21 residues. V dropped 3 bases and J dropped 2 bases, with 31 bases sitting between them. CDR1 TSWWSYY and CDR2 QGS come from the germline V gene. The CDR3 sequence is CALGEPFLLGIHAVKTDKLIF. The CDR3 DNA sequence: TGTGCTCTTGGGGAGCCCTTCCTACTGGGGATACATGCCGTAAAAACCGATAAACTCATCTTT.

The sample holds a few counts of this clone. V usage is TRDV1 and J usage is TRDJ1; D might be TRDD2 or TRDD3, each matching 5 bases. The CDR3 is made up of 19 amino acids. The V gene lost 4 bases and the J gene lost 0 bases, with 24 bases spanning the gap. Germline loops: CDR1 TSWWSYY, CDR2 QGS. The CDR3, as DNA: TGTGCTCTTGGGGTCCGCCCGGCCTTCGAAACTGGTTACACCGATAAACTCATCTTT. This gives the protein CALGVRPAFETGYTDKLIF.

V and J are TRDV3 and TRDJ1; 8 bases fit TRDD3. J was trimmed by 5 bases and V by 2 bases; bases with no gene match: 19. The CDR3 has 17 residues. Germline lookup yields CDR1 TVYSNPD and CDR2 GDNSRS (reference sequence). The CDR3 DNA reads TGTGCCTTTCCCCCCGAGTACTGGGGGGCCACAGAGGATAAACTCATCTTT. Residues: CAFPPEYWGATEDKLIF.

By its share, this clone is medium-sized. Other DNA sequences from this sample encode an identical CDR3 as well. The CDR3 nucleotides read TGTGCCTGTGACACTGGGGGATACTCCTGGGACACCCGACAGATGTTTTTC. This sequence encodes CACDTGGYSWDTRQMFF. V is TRDV2 and J is TRDJ3, with 9 bases matching TRDD3. With 1 base clipped from V and 0 bases from J, the junction kept 0 bases outside the gene matches. The CDR3 totals 17 residues. CDR1 and CDR2 from the germline V gene are GEAIGNYY and EKD.